The source of this T cell receptor beta chain is a study of T cell responses to AZD1222 COVID-19 vaccine. The study's findings and limits: Reportedly, nearly half the spike-specific TCRs target unmutated variant regions.

Second doses were pooled across both intervals (about 4 or about 12 weeks). J gave up 4 bases and V 3 bases, and 4 bases lay outside the gene matches. Germline V gene sequence: CDR1 SEHNR, CDR2 FQNEAQ (reference sequence). The CDR3 consists of 15 residues. The repertoire was sequenced with immunoSEQ multiplex PCR; TCRdb's copy has only in-frame clones and lacks some. Of 110,000 to 150,000 clones detected, around 93% appear once; the ten largest clones hold less than 3.5%. A note on this clone: The antigen is unknown.

This TCR came from an adult who received the AZD1222 COVID-19 vaccine. The sequenced sample was peripheral blood, obtained 28 days after the second AZD1222 dose. This rearrangement joins TRBV7-9 to TRBJ1-2; 11 bases are shared with TRBD1. The CDR3 region is CASSLDRGRVYGYTF. CDR3 bases: TGTGCCAGCAGCTTGGACAGGGGGCGCGTCTATGGCTACACCTTC.